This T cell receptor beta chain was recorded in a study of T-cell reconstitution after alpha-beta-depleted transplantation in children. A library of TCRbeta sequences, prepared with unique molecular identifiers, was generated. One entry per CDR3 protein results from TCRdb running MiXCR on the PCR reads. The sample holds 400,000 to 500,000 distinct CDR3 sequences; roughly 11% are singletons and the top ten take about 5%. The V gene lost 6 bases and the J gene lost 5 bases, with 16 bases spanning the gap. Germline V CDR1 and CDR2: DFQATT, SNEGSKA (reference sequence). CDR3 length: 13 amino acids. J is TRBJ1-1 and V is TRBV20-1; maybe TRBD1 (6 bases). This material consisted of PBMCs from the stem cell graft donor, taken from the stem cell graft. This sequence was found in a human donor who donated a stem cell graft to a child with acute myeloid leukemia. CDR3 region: CSAGDTLGTEAFF. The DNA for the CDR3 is TGCAGTGCCGGGGACACTCTGGGAACTGAAGCTTTCTTT.